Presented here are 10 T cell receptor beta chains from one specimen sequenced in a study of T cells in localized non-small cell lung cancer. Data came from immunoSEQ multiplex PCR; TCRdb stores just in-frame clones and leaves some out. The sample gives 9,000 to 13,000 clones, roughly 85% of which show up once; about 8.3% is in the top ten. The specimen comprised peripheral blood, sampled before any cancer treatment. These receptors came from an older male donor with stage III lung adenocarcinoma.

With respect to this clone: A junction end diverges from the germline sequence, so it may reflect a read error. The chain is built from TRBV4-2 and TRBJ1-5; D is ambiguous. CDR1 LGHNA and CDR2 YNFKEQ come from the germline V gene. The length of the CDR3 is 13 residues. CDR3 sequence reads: CASSPGENQRQHF. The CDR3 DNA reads TGTGCCAGCAGCCCGGGCGAAAATCAGCGCCAGCATTTT.

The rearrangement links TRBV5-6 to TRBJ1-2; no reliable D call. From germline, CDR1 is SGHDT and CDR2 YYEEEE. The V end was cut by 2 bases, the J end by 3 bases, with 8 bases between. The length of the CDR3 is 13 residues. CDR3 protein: CASSFGGDYGYTF. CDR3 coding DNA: TGTGCCAGCAGCTTCGGCGGAGACTATGGCTACACCTTC.

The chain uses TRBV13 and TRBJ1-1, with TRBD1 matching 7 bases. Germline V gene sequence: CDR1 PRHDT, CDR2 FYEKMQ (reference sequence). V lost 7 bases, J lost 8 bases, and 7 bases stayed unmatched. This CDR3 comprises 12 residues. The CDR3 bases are TGTGCCAGCACCCAGAAGGGGGCGGAAGCTTTCTTT. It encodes CASTQKGAEAFF.

The CDR3 loop is CASSDSGRNEQFF. The CDR3 nucleotides are TGCGCCAGCAGCGATAGCGGGAGGAATGAGCAGTTCTTC. V gene TRBV5-1 combines with J gene TRBJ2-1; 10 bases agree with TRBD2. The CDR3 totals 13 residues. Trimming removed 4 bases from V and 7 bases from J; junction bases left unmatched: 2. Germline-derived CDR1 and CDR2 are SGHRS and YFSETQ.

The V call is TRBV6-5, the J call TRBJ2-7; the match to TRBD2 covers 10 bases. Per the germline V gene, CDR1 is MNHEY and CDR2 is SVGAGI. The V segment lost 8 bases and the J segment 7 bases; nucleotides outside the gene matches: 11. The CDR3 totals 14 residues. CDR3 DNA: TGTGCCAGCGGGACGAGCGGGGGGGCCGGGGAGCAGTACTTC. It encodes CASGTSGGAGEQYF.

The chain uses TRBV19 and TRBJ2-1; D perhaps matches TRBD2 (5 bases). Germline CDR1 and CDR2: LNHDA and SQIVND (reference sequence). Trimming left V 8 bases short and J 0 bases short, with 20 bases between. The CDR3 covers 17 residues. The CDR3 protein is CASSEETWENSYNEQFF. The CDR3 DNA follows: TGTGCCAGTTCGGAGGAGACATGGGAAAACTCCTACAATGAGCAGTTCTTC.

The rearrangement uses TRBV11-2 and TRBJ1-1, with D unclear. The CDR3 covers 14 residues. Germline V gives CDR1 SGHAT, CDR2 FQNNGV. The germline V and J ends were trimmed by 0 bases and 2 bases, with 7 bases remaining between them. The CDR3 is CASSLDRLNTEAFF. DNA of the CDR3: TGTGCCAGCAGCTTAGATCGGCTCAACACTGAAGCTTTCTTT.

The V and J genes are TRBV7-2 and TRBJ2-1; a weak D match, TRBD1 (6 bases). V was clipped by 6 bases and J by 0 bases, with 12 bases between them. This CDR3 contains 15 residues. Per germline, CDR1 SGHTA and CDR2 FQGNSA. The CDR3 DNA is TGTGCCAGCAGTCCAGGGGTTAGCTCCTACAATGAGCAGTTCTTC. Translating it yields CASSPGVSSYNEQFF.

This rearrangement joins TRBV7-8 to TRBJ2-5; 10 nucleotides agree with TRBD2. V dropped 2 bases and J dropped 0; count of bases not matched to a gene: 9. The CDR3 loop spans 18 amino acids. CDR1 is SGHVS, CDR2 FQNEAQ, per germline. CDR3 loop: CASSLLSSGGEYQETQYF. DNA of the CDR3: TGTGCCAGCAGCTTATTGTCTAGCGGGGGCGAGTACCAAGAGACCCAGTACTTC.

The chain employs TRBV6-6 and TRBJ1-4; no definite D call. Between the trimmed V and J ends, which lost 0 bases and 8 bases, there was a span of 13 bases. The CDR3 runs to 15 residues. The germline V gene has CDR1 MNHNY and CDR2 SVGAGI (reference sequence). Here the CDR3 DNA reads TGTGCCAGCAGTTACTCCTCGGGCCGAGGAGAAAAACTGTTTTTT. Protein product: CASSYSSGRGEKLFF.